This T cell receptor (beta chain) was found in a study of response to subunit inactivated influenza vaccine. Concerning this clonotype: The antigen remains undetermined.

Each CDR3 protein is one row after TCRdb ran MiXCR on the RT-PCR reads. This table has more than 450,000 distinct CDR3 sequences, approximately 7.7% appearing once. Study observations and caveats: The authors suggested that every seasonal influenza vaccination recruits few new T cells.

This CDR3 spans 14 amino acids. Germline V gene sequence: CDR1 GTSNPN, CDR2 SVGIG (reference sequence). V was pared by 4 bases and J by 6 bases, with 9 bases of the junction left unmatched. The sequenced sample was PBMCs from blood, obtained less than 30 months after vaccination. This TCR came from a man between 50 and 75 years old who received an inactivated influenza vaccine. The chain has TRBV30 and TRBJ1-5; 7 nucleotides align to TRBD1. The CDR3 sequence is CAWNKNRGGQPQHF. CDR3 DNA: TGTGCCTGGAACAAAAACAGGGGAGGTCAGCCCCAGCATTTT.